A selection of T cell receptor beta chains follows, all from one sample in a study of T cells in Graves' hyperthyroidism and ophthalmopathy. TCRdb fed the multiplex PCR reads into MiXCR, producing one record per CDR3 protein. The sample lists around 540,000 distinct CDR3 sequences; 46% were seen once. Sequenced sample: peripheral blood or thyroid tissue (not recorded which). Receptors originate from a woman between 18 and 29 years old with Graves' hyperthyroidism. Each CDR3 is given with its conserved first and last residue. Fields, in order: D gene, clone size, V gene, J gene, CDR3 protein, CDR3 DNA. D genes are given only for firm matches. A row's size may be missing; if present it is once, few, many or a size class.

>TRBD1|few|TRBV5-1|TRBJ2-5
CASSLRRGQIETQYF
TGCGCCAGCAGCCTTCGCAGGGGGCAGATCGAGACCCAGTACTTC
>-|many|TRBV20-1|TRBJ1-1
CSAPRGTGTEAFF
TGCAGTGCTCCTAGAGGGACGGGCACTGAAGCTTTCTTT
>-|-|TRBV14|TRBJ2-7
CASSQSGLRLEHEQYF
TGTGCCAGCAGCCAAAGTGGGCTCAGACTAGAACACGAGCAGTACTTC
>-|many|TRBV12-3/TRBV12-4|TRBJ2-5
CASIPAAQETQYF
TGTGCCAGCATCCCAGCGGCCCAAGAGACCCAGTACTTC
>-|-|TRBV7-9|TRBJ2-6
CASTLGTGRTGANVLTF
TGTGCCAGCACCCTTGGAACAGGGCGCACTGGGGCCAACGTCCTGACTTTC
>-|-|TRBV2|TRBJ1-1
CASSEALLGSTHMNTEAFF
TGTGCCAGCAGTGAAGCGCTTCTGGGGTCAACTCACATGAACACTGAAGCTTTCTTT
>TRBD1|many|TRBV15|TRBJ1-2
CATSRDGQGGGYGYTF
TGTGCCACCAGCAGAGATGGCCAGGGGGGCGGCTATGGCTACACCTTC
>-|many|TRBV24-1|TRBJ2-5
CATSWSGDPNWETQYF
TGTGCCACCAGTTGGTCTGGCGACCCGAATTGGGAGACCCAGTACTTC
>-|few|TRBV19|TRBJ1-5
CASAMGGVQPQHF
TGTGCCAGTGCAATGGGGGGGGTACAGCCCCAGCATTTT
>-|many|TRBV10-3|TRBJ2-7
CAISEDGGLSYEQYF
TGTGCCATCAGTGAGGATGGGGGACTCTCCTACGAGCAGTACTTC
>-|-|TRBV20-1|TRBJ2-5
CSAGVGGSSSHF
TGCAGTGCTGGAGTAGGCGGGTCTTCTAGTCACTTC
>-|-|TRBV15|TRBJ1-4
CATSSEQGPNEKLFF
TGTGCCACCAGCAGCGAGCAGGGGCCTAATGAAAAACTGTTTTTT
>-|-|TRBV10-1|TRBJ1-4
CASSESGEKLFF
TGTGCCAGCAGTGAGTCGGGGGAAAAACTGTTTTTT
>-|-|TRBV13|TRBJ1-1
CASSSSRAMNTEAFF
TGTGCCAGCAGCTCGTCTCGGGCCATGAACACTGAAGCTTTCTTT
>TRBD1|few|TRBV10-3|TRBJ1-5
CAISDREGQPQHF
TGTGCCATCAGCGACAGGGAAGGTCAGCCCCAGCATTTT
>-|-|TRBV7-2|TRBJ2-7
CASSLAGTLYEQYF
TGTGCCAGCAGCTTAGCGGGGACTTTGTACGAGCAGTACTTC
>-|-|TRBV7-8|TRBJ1-2
CASSLDVGYGYTF
TGTGCCAGCAGCTTAGACGTCGGCTATGGCTACACCTTC
>-|-|TRBV10-1|TRBJ1-1
CASSETAGPPNTEAFF
TGCGCCAGCAGTGAGACGGCAGGGCCCCCAAACACTGAAGCTTTCTTT
>-|-|TRBV9|TRBJ1-2
CASSVDGSASYGYTF
TGTGCCAGCAGCGTGGACGGGAGCGCTAGCTATGGCTACACCTTC
>-|many|TRBV24-1|TRBJ1-2
CATSDGGPASYGYTF
TGTGCCACCAGTGATGGAGGGCCAGCATCCTATGGCTACACCTTC
>-|-|TRBV7-9|TRBJ2-7
CASSPRQHYEQYF
TGTGCCAGCAGCCCTCGACAGCACTACGAGCAGTACTTC
>TRBD1|many|TRBV9|TRBJ1-6
CASSFTGVENSPLHF
TGTGCCAGCAGCTTCACAGGGGTCGAGAATTCACCCCTCCACTTT
>-|many|TRBV7-9|TRBJ2-5
CASSPRAGAIGETQYF
TGTGCCAGCAGCCCCCGAGCGGGCGCGATCGGGGAGACCCAGTACTTC
>-|-|TRBV29-1|TRBJ1-2
CSVEVGGNYGYTF
TGCAGCGTTGAAGTGGGGGGCAACTATGGCTACACCTTC
>-|few|TRBV7-9|TRBJ1-2
CASSLDARSNYGYTF
TGTGCCAGCAGCTTAGACGCCAGATCTAACTATGGCTACACCTTC
>-|many|TRBV24-1|TRBJ1-3
CATSDVSGNTIYF
TGTGCCACCAGTGATGTCTCTGGAAACACCATATATTTT
>-|-|TRBV20-1|TRBJ1-4
CSARDKIGTKDEKLFF
TGCAGTGCTAGAGACAAAATCGGGACGAAGGATGAAAAACTGTTTTTT
>-|-|TRBV20-1|TRBJ2-5
CSARDTQYF
TGCAGTGCTAGAGATACCCAGTACTTC
>-|few|TRBV9|TRBJ2-5
CASSVDIAGSRETQYF
TGTGCCAGCAGCGTAGATATAGCCGGGTCTCGAGAGACCCAGTACTTC
>-|-|TRBV27|TRBJ1-5
CASGNNQPRHF
TGTGCCAGCGGTAACAATCAGCCCCGGCATTTT
>-|-|TRBV7-6|TRBJ2-1
CASSLPDEQFF
TGTGCCAGCAGCCTCCCGGATGAGCAGTTCTTC
>TRBD1|-|TRBV7-2|TRBJ1-5
CASSQQGRNQPQHF
TGTGCCAGCAGCCAACAGGGGCGTAATCAGCCCCAGCATTTT
>-|-|TRBV14|TRBJ2-7
CASSQAPVLPNYEQYF
TGTGCCAGCAGCCAGGCCCCAGTTTTACCGAACTACGAGCAGTACTTC
>-|many|TRBV29-1|TRBJ2-7
CRDLRYEQYF
TGCCGGGACCTACGCTACGAGCAGTACTTC
>TRBD1|-|TRBV2|TRBJ1-2
CASISQGDGYTF
TGTGCCAGCATTTCCCAGGGGGATGGCTACACCTTC
>TRBD1|-|TRBV10-3|TRBJ1-6
CASRGQPISPLHF
TGTGCCAGCAGGGGACAGCCGATTTCACCCCTCCACTTT
>-|-|TRBV7-2|TRBJ2-7
CASSLDHSYEQYF
TGTGCCAGCAGCTTGGACCACTCCTACGAGCAGTACTTC